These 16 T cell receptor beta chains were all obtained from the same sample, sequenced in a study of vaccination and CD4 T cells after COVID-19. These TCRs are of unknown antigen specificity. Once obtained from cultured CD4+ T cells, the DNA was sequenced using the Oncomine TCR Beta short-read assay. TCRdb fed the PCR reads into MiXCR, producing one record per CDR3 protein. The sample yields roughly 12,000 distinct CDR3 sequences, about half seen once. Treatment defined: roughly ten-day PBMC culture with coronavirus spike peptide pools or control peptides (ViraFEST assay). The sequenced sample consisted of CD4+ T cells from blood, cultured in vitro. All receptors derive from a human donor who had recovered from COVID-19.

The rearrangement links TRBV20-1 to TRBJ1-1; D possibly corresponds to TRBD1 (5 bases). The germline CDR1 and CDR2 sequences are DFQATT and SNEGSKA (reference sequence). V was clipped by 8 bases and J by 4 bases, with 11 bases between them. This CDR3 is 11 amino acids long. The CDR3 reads CSTSGGTEAFF. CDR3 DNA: TGCAGTACCTCCGGGGGCACTGAAGCTTTCTTT.

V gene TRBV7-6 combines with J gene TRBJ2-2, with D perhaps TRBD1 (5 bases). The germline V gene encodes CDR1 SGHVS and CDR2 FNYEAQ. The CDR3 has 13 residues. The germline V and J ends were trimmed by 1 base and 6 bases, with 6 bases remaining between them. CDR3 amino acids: CASSLVGAGELFF. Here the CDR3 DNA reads TGTGCCAGCAGCTTAGTAGGGGCCGGGGAGCTGTTTTTT.

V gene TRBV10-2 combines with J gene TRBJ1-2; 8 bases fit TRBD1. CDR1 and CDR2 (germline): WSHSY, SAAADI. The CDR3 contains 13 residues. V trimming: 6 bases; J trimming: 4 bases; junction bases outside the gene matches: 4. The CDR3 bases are TGCGCCAGCAGCGAACAGGGGGTCTATGGCTACACCTTC. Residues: CASSEQGVYGYTF.

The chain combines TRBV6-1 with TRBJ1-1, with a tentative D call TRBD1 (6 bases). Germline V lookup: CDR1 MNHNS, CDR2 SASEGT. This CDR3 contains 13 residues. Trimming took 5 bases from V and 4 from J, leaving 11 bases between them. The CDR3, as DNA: TGTGCCAGCAGTAATGGGGGGGCCACTGAAGCTTTCTTT. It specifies CASSNGGATEAFF.

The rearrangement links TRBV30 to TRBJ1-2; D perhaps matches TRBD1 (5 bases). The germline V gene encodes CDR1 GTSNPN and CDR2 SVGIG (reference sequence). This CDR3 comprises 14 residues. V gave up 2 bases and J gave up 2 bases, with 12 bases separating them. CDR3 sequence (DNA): TGTGCCTGGAGTCCACCGGGACTGAACTATGGCTACACCTTC. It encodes CAWSPPGLNYGYTF. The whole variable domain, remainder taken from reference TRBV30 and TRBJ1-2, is SQTIHQWPATLVQPVGSPLSLECTVEGTSNPNLYWYRQAAGRGLQLLFYSVGIGQISSEVPQNLSASRPQDRQFILSSKKLLLSDSGFYLCAWSPPGLNYGYTFGSGTRLTVV.

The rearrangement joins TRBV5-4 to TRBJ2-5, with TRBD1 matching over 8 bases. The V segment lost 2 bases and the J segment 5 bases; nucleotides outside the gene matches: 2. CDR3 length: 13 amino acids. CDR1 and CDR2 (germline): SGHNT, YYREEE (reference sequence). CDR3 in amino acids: CASSFDRGETQYF. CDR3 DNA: TGTGCCAGCAGCTTTGACAGGGGTGAGACCCAGTACTTC.

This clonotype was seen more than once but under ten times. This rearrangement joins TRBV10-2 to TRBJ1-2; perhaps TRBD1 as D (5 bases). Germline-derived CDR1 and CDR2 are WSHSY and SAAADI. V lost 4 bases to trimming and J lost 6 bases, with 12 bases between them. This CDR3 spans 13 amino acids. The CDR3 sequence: CASSAAGVDGYTF. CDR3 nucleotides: TGCGCCAGCAGTGCGGCGGGGGTAGATGGCTACACCTTC.

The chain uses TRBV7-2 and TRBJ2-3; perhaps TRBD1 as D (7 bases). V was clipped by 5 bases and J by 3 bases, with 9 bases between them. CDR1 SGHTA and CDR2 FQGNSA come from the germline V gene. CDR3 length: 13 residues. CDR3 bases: TGTGCCAGCAGCGCAGGGGGGACAGATACGCAGTATTTT. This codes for CASSAGGTDTQYF.

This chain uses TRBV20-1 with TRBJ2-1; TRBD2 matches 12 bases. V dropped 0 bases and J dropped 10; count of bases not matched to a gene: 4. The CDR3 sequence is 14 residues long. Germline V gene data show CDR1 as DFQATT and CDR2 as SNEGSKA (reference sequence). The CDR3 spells CSARETSGRSEQFF. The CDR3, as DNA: TGCAGTGCTAGAGAGACTAGCGGGAGATCCGAGCAGTTCTTC.

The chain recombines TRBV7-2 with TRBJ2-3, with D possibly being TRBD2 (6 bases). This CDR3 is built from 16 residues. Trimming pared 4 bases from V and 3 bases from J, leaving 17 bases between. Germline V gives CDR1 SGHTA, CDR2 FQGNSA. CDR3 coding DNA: TGTGCCAGCAGCTCACTGGAGGGATTTGGGACAGATACGCAGTATTTT. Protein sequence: CASSSLEGFGTDTQYF.

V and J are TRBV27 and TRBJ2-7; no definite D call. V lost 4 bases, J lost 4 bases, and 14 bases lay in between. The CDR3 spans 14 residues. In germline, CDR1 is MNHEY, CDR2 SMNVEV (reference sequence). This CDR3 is CASSSRVALYEQYF. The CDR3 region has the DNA TGTGCCAGCAGTTCCCGGGTAGCATTGTACGAGCAGTACTTC.

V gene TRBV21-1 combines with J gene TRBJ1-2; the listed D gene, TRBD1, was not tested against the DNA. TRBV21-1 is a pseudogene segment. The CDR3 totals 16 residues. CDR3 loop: CASSKKGTGLALGYTF. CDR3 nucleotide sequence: TGTGCCAGCAGCAAAAAGGGAACAGGGCTGGCGCTAGGCTACACCTTC.

The chain's CDR3 is CASSYSGVVGSYNSPLHF. In DNA, the CDR3 is TGTGCCAGCAGTTACTCCGGGGTTGTGGGCTCCTATAATTCACCCCTCCACTTT. The rearrangement uses TRBV6-5 and TRBJ1-6; D gene uncertain. V was trimmed by 0 bases and J by 0 bases, leaving 12 bases between them. The germline V gene has CDR1 MNHEY and CDR2 SVGAGI. The CDR3 totals 18 residues.

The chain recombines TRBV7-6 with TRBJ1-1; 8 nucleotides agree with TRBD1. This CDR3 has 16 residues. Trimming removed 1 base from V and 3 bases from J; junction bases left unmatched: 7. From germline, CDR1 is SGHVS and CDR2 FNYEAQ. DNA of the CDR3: TGTGCCAGCAGCTTAGGGACAGGGAGGCACGACACTGAAGCTTTCTTT. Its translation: CASSLGTGRHDTEAFF.

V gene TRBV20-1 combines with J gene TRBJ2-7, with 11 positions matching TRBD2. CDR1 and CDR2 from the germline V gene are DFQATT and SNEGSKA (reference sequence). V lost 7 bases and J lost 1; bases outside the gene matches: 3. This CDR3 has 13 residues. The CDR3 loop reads CSVRTSGSYEQYF. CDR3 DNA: TGCAGTGTCCGGACTAGCGGGTCCTACGAGCAGTACTTC.

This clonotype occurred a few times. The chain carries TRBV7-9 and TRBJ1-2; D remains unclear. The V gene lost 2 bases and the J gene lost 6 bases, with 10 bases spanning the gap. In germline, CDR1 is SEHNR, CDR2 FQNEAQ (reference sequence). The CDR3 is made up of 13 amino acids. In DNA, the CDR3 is TGTGCCAGCAGCTTACTGACGGTCGATGGCTACACCTTC. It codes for CASSLLTVDGYTF.